This is a list of T cell receptor beta chains from one sample in a study of OX40 agonist ivuxolimab in advanced cancers. Produced via immunoSEQ multiplex PCR; TCRdb's table is partial and in-frame only. Among tens of thousands of clones listed, 85% were seen once. This specimen consisted of CD4+ or CD8+ T cells sorted from blood, obtained in a trial of the OX40 agonist ivuxolimab. The receptor set was obtained from an adult with an advanced solid tumor such as melanoma, head and neck, liver or kidney cancer. Both conserved end residues are part of each CDR3. The D gene is left open where the match is weak. Clone size, where shown, is once, few, many, or a class for clones that have expanded.

size: once
D: TRBD2
V: TRBV5-4
J: TRBJ2-3
CDR3: CASSLGTAGWDTQYF
DNA: TGTGCCAGCAGCTTGGGTACAGCGGGATGGGATACGCAGTATTTT

size: once
D: TRBD2
V: TRBV2
J: TRBJ2-7
CDR3: CATGGTTYEQYF
DNA: TGTGCCACAGGAGGGACTACCTACGAGCAGTACTTC

size: -
D: -
V: TRBV2
J: TRBJ1-1
CDR3: CASRSDYTEAFF
DNA: TGTGCCAGCAGGTCAGACTACACTGAAGCTTTCTTT

size: -
D: -
V: TRBV11-2
J: TRBJ1-4
CDR3: CASSPGVRGEKLFF
DNA: TGTGCCAGCAGCCCAGGGGTACGGGGTGAAAAACTGTTTTTT

size: -
D: -
V: TRBV2
J: TRBJ2-7
CDR3: CASRARDPGWYEQYF
DNA: TGTGCCAGCAGGGCCCGGGACCCTGGGTGGTACGAGCAGTACTTC

size: -
D: -
V: TRBV4-3
J: TRBJ2-7
CDR3: CASSQDLEERNEQYF
DNA: TGCGCCAGCAGCCAAGATTTGGAGGAGAGAAACGAGCAGTACTTC

size: -
D: TRBD1
V: TRBV28
J: TRBJ2-1
CDR3: CASSWTGNSYNEQFF
DNA: TGTGCCAGCAGTTGGACAGGGAACTCCTACAATGAGCAGTTCTTC

size: few
D: TRBD1
V: TRBV6-5
J: TRBJ1-2
CDR3: CASTSAGQGLGYTF
DNA: TGTGCCAGCACCTCCGCGGGACAGGGGCTGGGCTACACCTTC

size: -
D: -
V: TRBV28
J: TRBJ2-2
CDR3: CASSLLTGELFF
DNA: TGTGCCAGCAGCCTTCTAACCGGGGAGCTGTTTTTT

size: -
D: -
V: TRBV7-2
J: TRBJ2-3
CDR3: CASSPRRDTDTQYF
DNA: TGTGCCAGCAGCCCAAGGAGGGACACAGATACGCAGTATTTT

size: -
D: TRBD2
V: TRBV6-5
J: TRBJ2-7
CDR3: CASRGGSRALYEQYF
DNA: TGTGCCAGCAGGGGCGGGAGTAGGGCCCTCTACGAGCAGTACTTC

size: -
D: -
V: TRBV11-3
J: TRBJ2-3
CDR3: CASSLGVGSTDTQYF
DNA: TGTGCCAGCAGCTTAGGCGTCGGTAGCACAGATACGCAGTATTTT

size: -
D: -
V: TRBV4-1
J: TRBJ1-4
CDR3: CASSQDPRPTNEKLFF
DNA: TGCGCCAGCAGCCAAGATCCCCGACCAACTAATGAAAAACTGTTTTTT

size: -
D: TRBD2
V: TRBV5-8
J: TRBJ2-2
CDR3: CASSFGLAGDLRNTGELFF
DNA: TGTGCCAGCAGCTTTGGACTAGCGGGAGATCTTCGGAACACCGGGGAGCTGTTTTTT

size: -
D: -
V: TRBV30
J: TRBJ2-1
CDR3: CAWSGGRLQGEFF
DNA: TGTGCCTGGAGTGGGGGGCGACTACAGGGTGAGTTCTTC

size: -
D: -
V: TRBV6-5
J: TRBJ1-1
CDR3: CASTLNTEAFF
DNA: TGTGCCAGCACCTTGAACACTGAAGCTTTCTTT

size: -
D: -
V: TRBV4-1
J: TRBJ1-1
CDR3: CASSPRGGGDPNTEAFF
DNA: TGCGCCAGCAGCCCCCGGGGAGGAGGGGACCCGAACACTGAAGCTTTCTTT

size: -
D: -
V: TRBV4-2
J: TRBJ2-3
CDR3: CASSQDPSAGDTQYF
DNA: TGTGCCAGCAGCCAAGACCCCTCGGCCGGGGATACGCAGTATTTT

size: -
D: -
V: TRBV7-9
J: TRBJ1-3
CDR3: CASSSTDSGNTIYF
DNA: TGTGCCAGTAGTTCGACAGACTCTGGAAACACCATATATTTT

size: few
D: -
V: TRBV7-2
J: TRBJ1-6
CDR3: CASSLEVTLHF
DNA: TGTGCCAGCAGCTTAGAAGTAACCCTCCACTTT

size: -
D: TRBD1
V: TRBV10-3
J: TRBJ2-1
CDR3: CATGTGGDEQFF
DNA: TGTGCCACCGGGACAGGGGGAGATGAGCAGTTCTTC

size: once
D: TRBD2
V: TRBV7-3
J: TRBJ2-1
CDR3: CASSLTLGLAGGGEQFF
DNA: TGTGCCAGCAGCCTCACTCTGGGACTAGCGGGAGGGGGTGAGCAGTTCTTC

size: few
D: -
V: TRBV18
J: TRBJ1-4
CDR3: CASSPRGRGFEKLFF
DNA: TGTGCCAGCTCACCAAGAGGCAGGGGATTTGAAAAACTGTTTTTT

size: -
D: TRBD2
V: TRBV28
J: TRBJ2-6
CDR3: CASSRAGGFPSGANVLTF
DNA: TGTGCCAGCAGCCGAGCGGGGGGGTTCCCCTCTGGGGCCAACGTCCTGACTTTC

size: -
D: -
V: TRBV7-8
J: TRBJ2-2
CDR3: CASSPDSTGELFF
DNA: TGTGCCAGCAGCCCCGACAGCACCGGGGAGCTGTTTTTT

size: few
D: -
V: TRBV11-2
J: TRBJ2-5
CDR3: CASSFRGGIQETQYF
DNA: TGTGCCAGCAGCTTCCGAGGGGGTATACAAGAGACCCAGTACTTC

size: -
D: TRBD2
V: TRBV2
J: TRBJ2-3
CDR3: CASSARAGDTDTQYF
DNA: TGTGCCAGCAGTGCCAGAGCGGGGGACACAGATACGCAGTATTTT

size: once
D: -
V: TRBV6-1
J: TRBJ1-6
CDR3: CASSDLSLENSPLHF
DNA: TGTGCCAGCAGTGATCTAAGTTTGGAGAATTCACCCCTCCACTTT

size: once
D: TRBD2
V: TRBV11-3
J: TRBJ2-7
CDR3: CASSPGLPYEQYF
DNA: TGTGCCAGCAGCCCGGGACTACCTTACGAGCAGTACTTC